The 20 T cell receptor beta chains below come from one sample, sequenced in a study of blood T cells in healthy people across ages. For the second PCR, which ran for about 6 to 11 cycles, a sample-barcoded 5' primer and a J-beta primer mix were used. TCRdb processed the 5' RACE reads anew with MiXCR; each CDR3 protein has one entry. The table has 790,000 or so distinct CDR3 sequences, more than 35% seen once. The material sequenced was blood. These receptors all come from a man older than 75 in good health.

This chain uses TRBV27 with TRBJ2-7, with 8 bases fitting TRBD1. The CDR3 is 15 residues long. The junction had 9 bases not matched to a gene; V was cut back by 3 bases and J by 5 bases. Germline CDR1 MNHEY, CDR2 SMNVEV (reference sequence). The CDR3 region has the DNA TGTGCCAGCAGTTTGAGGTCAGGGGGCTTCCACGAGCAGTACTTC. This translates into CASSLRSGGFHEQYF.

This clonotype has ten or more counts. CDR3 protein: CASSLRGVQETQYF. The CDR3 bases are TGTGCCAGCAGTTTGCGGGGGGTCCAAGAGACCCAGTACTTC. The chain joins TRBV12-3 or TRBV12-4 to TRBJ2-5, with 8 bases identical to TRBD2. Germline trimming cut 3 bases from V and 1 base from J; bases unmatched to any gene: 1. This CDR3 comprises 14 residues.

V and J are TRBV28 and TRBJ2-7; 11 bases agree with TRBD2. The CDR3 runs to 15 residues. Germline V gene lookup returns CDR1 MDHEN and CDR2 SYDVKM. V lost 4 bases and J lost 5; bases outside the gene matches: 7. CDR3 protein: CASSSLAGAVNEQYF. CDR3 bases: TGTGCCAGCAGTTCACTAGCGGGAGCGGTCAACGAGCAGTACTTC.

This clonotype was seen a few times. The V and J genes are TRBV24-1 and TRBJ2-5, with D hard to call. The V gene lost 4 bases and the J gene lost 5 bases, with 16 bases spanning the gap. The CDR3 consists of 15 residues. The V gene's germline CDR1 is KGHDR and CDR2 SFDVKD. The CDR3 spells CATSDRSSVGETQYF. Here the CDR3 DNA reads TGTGCCACCAGTGACCGCAGCTCGGTAGGGGAGACCCAGTACTTC.

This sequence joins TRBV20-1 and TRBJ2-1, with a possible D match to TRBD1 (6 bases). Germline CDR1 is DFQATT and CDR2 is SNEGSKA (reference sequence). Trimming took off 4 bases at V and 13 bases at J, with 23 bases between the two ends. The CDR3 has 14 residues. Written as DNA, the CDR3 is TGCAGTGCTAAGCCCGGGACAACTGAAGAGACCCAGTTCTTC. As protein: CSAKPGTTEETQFF.

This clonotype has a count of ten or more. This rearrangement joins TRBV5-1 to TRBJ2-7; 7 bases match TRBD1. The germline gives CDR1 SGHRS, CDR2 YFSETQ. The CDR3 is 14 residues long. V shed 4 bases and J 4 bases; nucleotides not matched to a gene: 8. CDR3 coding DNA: TGCGCCAGCAGCCCCGGGACAGAGATTTACGAGCAGTACTTC. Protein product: CASSPGTEIYEQYF.

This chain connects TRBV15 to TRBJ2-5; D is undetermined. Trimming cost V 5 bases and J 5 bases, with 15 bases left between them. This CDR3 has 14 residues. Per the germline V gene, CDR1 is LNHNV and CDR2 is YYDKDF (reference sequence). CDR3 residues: CATSGARDGETQYF. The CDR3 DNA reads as TGTGCCACCAGCGGTGCCCGAGATGGGGAGACCCAGTACTTC.

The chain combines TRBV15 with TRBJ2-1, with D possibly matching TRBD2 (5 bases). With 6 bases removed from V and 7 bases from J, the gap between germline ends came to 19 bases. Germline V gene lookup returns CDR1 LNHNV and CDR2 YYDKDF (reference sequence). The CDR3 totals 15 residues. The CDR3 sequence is CATRRTGSWRNEQFF. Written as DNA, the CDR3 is TGTGCCACCAGAAGGACGGGGAGTTGGAGAAATGAGCAGTTCTTC.

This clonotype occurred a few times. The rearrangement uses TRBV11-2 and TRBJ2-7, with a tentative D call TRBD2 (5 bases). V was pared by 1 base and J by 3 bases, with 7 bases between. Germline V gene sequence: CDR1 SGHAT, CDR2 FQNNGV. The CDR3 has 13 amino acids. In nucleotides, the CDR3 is TGTGCCAGCAGCTTAGCACTAGACTACGAGCAGTACTTC. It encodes CASSLALDYEQYF.

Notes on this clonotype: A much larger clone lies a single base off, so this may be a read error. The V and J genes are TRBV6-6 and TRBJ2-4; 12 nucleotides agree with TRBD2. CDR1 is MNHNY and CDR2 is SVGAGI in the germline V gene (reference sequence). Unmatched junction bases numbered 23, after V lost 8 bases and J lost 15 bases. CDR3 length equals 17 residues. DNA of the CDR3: TGTGCCAGCGGGAAGTCTAGCGGGAGGGCCTTTGATGTCCAGCGGTACTTC. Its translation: CASGKSSGRAFDVQRYF.

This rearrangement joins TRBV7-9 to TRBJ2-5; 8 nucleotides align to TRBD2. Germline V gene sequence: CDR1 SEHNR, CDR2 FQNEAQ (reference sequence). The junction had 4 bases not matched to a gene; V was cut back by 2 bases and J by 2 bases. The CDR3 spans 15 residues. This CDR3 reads CASSLSGGSQETQYF. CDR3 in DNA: TGTGCCAGCAGCTTAAGCGGGGGCAGTCAAGAGACCCAGTACTTC.

CDR3 bases: TGTGCCAGCAGCGTAGTGAGTGGAGGGAATTCTTTCGATGAGCAGTACTTC. Amino acids: CASSVVSGGNSFDEQYF. V gene TRBV9 combines with J gene TRBJ2-5; D is perhaps TRBD2 (6 bases). From germline, CDR1 is SGDLS and CDR2 YYNGEE. The CDR3 length is 17 residues. V lost 0 bases to trimming and J lost 11 bases, with 26 bases between them.

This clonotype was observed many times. The CDR3 nucleotides are TGCGCCAGCAGCTTTGGAGCGGGAGGCACAGATACGCAGTATTTT. Its protein is CASSFGAGGTDTQYF. V gene TRBV5-1 combines with J gene TRBJ2-3; the match to TRBD2 covers 8 bases. The CDR3 totals 15 residues. The V and J ends lost 2 bases and 1 base, in that order; junction bases with no gene match: 3. Germline-derived CDR1 and CDR2 are SGHRS and YFSETQ.

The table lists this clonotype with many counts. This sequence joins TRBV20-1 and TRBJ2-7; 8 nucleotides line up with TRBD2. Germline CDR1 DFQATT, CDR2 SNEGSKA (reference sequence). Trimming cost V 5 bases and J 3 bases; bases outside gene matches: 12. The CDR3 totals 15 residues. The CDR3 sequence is CSAQPSGTRYYEQYF. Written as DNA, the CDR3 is TGCAGTGCTCAGCCCTCCGGGACTAGATACTACGAGCAGTACTTC.

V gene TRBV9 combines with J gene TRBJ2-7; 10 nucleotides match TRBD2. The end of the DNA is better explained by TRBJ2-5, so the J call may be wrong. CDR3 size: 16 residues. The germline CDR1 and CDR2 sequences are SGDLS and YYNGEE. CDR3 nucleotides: TGTGCCAGCAGCCCCCGGTCTAGCGGGAGATTGGAGACCCAGTACTTC. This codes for CASSPRSSGRLETQYF.

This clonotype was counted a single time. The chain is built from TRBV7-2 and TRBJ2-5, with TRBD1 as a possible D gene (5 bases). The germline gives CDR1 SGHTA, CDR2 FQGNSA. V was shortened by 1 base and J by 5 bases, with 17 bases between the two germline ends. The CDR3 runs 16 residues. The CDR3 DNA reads TGTGCCAGCAGCTTAGAGACTGGCAGGGTCGGCGAGACCCAGTACTTC. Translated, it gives CASSLETGRVGETQYF. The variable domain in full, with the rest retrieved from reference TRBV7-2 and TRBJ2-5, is GAGVSQSPSNKVTEKGKDVELRCDPISGHTALYWYRQSLGQGLEFLIYFQGNSAPDKSGLPSDRFSAERTGGSVSTLTIQRTQQEDSAVYLCASSLETGRVGETQYFGPGTRLLVL.

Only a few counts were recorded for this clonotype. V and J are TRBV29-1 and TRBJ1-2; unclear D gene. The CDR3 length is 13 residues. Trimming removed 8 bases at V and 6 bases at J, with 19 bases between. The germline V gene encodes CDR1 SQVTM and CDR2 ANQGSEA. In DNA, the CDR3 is TGCAGCTCGTGGGTACGCTGGGAAAATGGCTACACCTTC. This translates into CSSWVRWENGYTF.

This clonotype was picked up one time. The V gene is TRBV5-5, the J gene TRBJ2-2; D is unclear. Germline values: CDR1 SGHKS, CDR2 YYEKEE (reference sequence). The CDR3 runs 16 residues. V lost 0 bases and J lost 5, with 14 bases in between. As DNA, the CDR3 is TGTGCCAGCAGCTTGGATTTGGTTAGGGAAACCGGGGAGCTGTTTTTT. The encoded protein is CASSLDLVRETGELFF.

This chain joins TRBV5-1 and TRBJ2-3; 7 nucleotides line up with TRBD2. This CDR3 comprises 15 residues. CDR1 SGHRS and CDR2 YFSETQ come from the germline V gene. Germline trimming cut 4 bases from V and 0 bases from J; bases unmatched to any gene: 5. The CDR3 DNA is TGCGCCAGCAGCACAAGCGGGACTAGCACAGATACGCAGTATTTT. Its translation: CASSTSGTSTDTQYF. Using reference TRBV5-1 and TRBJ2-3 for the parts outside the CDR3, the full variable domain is KAGVTQTPRYLIKTRGQQVTLSCSPISGHRSVSWYQQTPGQGLQFLFEYFSETQRNKGNFPGRFSGRQFSNSRSEMNVSTLELGDSALYLCASSTSGTSTDTQYFGPGTRLTVL.

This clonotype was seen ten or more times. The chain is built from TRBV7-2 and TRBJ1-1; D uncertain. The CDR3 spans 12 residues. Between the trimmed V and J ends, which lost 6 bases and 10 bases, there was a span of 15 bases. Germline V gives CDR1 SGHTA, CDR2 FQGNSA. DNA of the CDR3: TGTGCCAGCAGAAGGACGGGCGGCGTAGCTTTCTTT. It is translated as CASRRTGGVAFF.